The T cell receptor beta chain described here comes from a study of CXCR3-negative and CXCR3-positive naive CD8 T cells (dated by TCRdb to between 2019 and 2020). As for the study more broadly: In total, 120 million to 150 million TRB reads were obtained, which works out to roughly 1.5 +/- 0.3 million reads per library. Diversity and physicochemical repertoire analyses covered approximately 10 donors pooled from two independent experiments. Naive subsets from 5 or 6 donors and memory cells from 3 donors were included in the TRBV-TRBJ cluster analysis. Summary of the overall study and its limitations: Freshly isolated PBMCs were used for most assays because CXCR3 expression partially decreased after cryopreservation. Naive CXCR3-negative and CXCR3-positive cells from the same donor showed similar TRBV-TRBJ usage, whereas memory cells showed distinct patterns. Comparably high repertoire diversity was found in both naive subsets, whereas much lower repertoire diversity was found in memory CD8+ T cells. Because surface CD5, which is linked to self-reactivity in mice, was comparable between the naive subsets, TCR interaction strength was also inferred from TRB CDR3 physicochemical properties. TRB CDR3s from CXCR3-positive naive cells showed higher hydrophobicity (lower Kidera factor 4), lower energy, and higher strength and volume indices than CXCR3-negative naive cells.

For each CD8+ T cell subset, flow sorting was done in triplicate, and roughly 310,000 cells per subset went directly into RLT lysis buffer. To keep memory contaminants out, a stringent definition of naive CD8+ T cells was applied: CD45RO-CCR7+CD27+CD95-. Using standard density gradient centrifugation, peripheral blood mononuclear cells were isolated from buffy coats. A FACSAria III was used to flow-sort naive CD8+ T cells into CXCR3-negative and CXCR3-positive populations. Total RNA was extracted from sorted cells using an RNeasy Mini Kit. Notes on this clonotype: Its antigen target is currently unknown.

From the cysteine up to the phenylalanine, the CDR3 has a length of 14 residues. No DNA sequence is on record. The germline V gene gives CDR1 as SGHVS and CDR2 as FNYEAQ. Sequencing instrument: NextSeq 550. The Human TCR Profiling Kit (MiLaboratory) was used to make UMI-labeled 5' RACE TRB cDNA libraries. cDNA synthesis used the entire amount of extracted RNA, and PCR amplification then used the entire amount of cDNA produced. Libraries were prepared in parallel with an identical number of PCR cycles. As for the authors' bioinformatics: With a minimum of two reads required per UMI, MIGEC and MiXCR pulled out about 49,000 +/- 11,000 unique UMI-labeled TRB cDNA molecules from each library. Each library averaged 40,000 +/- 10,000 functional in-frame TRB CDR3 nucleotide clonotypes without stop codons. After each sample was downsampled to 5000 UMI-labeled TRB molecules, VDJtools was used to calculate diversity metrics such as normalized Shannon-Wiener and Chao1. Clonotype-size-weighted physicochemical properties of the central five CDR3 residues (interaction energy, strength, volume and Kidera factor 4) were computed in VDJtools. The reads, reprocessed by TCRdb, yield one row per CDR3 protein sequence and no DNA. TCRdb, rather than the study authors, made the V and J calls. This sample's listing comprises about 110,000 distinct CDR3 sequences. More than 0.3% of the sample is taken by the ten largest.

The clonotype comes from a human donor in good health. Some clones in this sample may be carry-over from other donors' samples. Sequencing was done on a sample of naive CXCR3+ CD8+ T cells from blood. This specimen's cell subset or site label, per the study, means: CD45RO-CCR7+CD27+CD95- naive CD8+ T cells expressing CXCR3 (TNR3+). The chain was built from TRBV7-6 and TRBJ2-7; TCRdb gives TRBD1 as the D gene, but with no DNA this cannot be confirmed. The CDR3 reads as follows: CASSSYPSGGEQYF.